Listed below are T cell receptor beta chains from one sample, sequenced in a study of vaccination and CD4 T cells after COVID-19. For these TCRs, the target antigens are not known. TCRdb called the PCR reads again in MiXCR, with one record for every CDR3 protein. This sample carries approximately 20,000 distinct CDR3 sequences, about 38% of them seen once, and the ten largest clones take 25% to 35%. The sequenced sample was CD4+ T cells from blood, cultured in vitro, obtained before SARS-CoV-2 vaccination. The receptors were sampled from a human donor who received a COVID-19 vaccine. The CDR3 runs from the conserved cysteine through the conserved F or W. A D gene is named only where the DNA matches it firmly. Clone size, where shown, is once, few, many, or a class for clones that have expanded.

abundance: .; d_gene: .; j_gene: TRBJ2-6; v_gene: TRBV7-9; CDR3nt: TGTGCCAGCAGCTTAGTCTCGCTGTGGGGCAGGGGTGTGTCGGGGGCCAACGTCCTGACTTTC; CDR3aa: CASSLVSLWGRGVSGANVLTF
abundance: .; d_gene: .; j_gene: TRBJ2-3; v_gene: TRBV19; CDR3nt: TGTGCCAGTAGTGGGCGGGACCACACAGATACGCAGTATTTT; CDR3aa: CASSGRDHTDTQYF
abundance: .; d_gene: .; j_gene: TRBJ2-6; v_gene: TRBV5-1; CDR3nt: TGCGCCAGCAGCTTGGCAAGACAGGTTAACTCTGGGGCCAACGTCCTGACTTTC; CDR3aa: CASSLARQVNSGANVLTF
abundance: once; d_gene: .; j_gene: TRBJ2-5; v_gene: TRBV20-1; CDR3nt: TGCAGTGCCTTCCTAGGGACTTTCCTGGGCCAAGAGACCCAGTACTTC; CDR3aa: CSAFLGTFLGQETQYF
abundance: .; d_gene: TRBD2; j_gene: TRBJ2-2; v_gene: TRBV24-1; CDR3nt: TGTGCCACCAGTCCGACTAGCGGGGATCCTAAGAACACCGGGGAGCTGTTTTTT; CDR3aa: CATSPTSGDPKNTGELFF
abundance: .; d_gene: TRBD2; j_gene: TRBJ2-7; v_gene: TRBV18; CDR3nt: TGTGCCAGCTCACCAGCTGCTAGCGGGGCCACCTACGAGCAGTACTTC; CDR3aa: CASSPAASGATYEQYF
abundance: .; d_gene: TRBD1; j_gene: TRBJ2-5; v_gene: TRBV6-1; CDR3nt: TGTGCCAGCAGTGCCGGGACAGTCCAAGAGACCCAGTACTTC; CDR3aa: CASSAGTVQETQYF
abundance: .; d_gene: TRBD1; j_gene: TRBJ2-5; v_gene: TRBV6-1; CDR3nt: TGTGCCAGCAGAAAGGACAGGTCTTCCCAGTACTTC; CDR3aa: CASRKDRSSQYF
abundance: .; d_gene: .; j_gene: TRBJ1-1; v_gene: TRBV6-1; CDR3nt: TGTGCCAGCAGGGGCCCCGGCACTGAAGCTTTCTTT; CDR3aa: CASRGPGTEAFF
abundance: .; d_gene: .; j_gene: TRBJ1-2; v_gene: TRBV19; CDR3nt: TGTGCCAGCCGCTGGGGGTACGGCTATGGCTACACCTTC; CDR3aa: CASRWGYGYGYTF
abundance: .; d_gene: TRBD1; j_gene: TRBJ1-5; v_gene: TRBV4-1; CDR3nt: TGCGCCAGCAGCCAACAAGATTTCCGAAACTACCGGGACAGTAGCAATCAGCCCCAGCATTTT; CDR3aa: CASSQQDFRNYRDSSNQPQHF
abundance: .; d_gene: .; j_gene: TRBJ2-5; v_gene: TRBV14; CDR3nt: TGTGCCAGCAGCCGACTCAGGGGAGAGACCCAGTACTTC; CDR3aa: CASSRLRGETQYF
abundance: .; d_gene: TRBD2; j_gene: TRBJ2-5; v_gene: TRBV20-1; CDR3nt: TGCAGTGCTAGGGAGCGGGGGGGCGCAGAGACCCGGTACTTC; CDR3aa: CSARERGGAETRYF
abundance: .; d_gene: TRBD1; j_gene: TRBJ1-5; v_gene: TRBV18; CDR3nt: TGTGCCAGCTCACGCGGACAGGCTCGTCTTCAGCCCCAGCATTTT; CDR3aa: CASSRGQARLQPQHF
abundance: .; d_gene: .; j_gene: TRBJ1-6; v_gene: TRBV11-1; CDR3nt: TGTGCCAGCAGTGGACTCCCCGGTAATTCACCCCTCCACTTT; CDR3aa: CASSGLPGNSPLHF
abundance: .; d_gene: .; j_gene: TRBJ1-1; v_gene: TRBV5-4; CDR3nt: TGTGCCAGCGCAGCTCAAACAGGGAGGGGGTTTAACACTGAAGCTTTCTTT; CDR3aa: CASAAQTGRGFNTEAFF
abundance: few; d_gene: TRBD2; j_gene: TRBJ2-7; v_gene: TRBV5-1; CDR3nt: TGCGCCAGCAGCTTGGCGGGCGGGAGGTACGAGCAGTACTTC; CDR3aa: CASSLAGGRYEQYF
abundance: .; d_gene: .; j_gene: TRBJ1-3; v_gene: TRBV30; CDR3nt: TGTGCCTGGTTAAAGGCGGGCTCTGGAAACACCATATATTTT; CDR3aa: CAWLKAGSGNTIYF